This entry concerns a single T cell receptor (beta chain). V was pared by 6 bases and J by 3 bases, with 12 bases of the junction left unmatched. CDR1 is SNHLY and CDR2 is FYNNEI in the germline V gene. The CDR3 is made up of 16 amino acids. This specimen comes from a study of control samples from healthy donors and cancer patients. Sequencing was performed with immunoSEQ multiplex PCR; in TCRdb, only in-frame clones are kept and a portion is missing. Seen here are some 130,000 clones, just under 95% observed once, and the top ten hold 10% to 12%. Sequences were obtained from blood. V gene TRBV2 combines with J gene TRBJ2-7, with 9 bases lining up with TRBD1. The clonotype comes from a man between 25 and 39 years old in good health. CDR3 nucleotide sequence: TGTGCCAGCAGGGCCTTATCAGGGACAGGGATCTACGAGCAGTACTTC. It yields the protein CASRALSGTGIYEQYF.